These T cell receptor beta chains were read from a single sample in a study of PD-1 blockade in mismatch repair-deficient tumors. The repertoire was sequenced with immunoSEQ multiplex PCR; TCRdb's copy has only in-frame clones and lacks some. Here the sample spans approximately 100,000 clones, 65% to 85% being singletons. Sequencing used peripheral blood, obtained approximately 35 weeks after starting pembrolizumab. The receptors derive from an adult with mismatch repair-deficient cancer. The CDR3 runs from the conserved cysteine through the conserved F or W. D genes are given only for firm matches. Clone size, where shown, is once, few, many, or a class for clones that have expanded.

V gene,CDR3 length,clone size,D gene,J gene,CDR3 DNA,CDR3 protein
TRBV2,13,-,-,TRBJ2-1,TGTGCCAGCAGTGTGATCAGGGAGAATGAGCAGTTCTTC,CASSVIRENEQFF
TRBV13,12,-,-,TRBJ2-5,TGTGCCAGCAGCTTAGGAAGCGAGACCCAGTACTTC,CASSLGSETQYF
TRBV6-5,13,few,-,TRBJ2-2,TGTGCCAGCAGTTACTCGATCACCGGGGAGCTGTTTTTT,CASSYSITGELFF
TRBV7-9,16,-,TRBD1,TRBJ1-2,TGTGCCAGCAGCTTAGACGGGACAGGGGGCGCCTTGGGCTACACCTTC,CASSLDGTGGALGYTF
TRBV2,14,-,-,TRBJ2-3,TGTGCCAGCAGTGATCCAACGCGCACAGATACGCAGTATTTT,CASSDPTRTDTQYF
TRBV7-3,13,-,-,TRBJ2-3,TGTGCCAGCAGCTTAGATTCAGGGCTTCCCCCTCTTTTT,CASSLDSGLPPLF
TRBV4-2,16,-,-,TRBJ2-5,TGTGCCAGCAGCCAAGAGCGACAAAGCCCGCAAGAGACCCAGTACTTC,CASSQERQSPQETQYF
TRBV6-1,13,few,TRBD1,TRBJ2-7,TGTGCCAGCACTATGACAGGGTCTGGTGAGCAGTACTTC,CASTMTGSGEQYF
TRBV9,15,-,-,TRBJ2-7,TGTGCCAGCAGCGTAGGGTCTAGCGTCGTCTACGAGCAGTACTTC,CASSVGSSVVYEQYF
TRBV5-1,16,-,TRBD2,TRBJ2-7,TGCGCCAGCAGCCGGACTAGCCGTACCGAGGCGGGGGAGCAGTACTTC,CASSRTSRTEAGEQYF
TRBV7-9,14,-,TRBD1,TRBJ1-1,TGTGCCAGCAGCTTAATGGGACAGAGACCTGAAGCTTTCTTT,CASSLMGQRPEAFF
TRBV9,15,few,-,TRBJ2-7,TGTGCCAGCAGCGTAGGGGGCGAGGGGTCCTACGAGCAGTACTTC,CASSVGGEGSYEQYF
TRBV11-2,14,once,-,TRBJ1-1,TGTGCCAGCAGCCTCTATTTGGGGAACACTGAAGCTTTCTTT,CASSLYLGNTEAFF
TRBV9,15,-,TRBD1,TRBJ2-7,TGTGCCAGCAGCGTAGGACAGGGAGCCTCCTACGAGCAGTACTTC,CASSVGQGASYEQYF
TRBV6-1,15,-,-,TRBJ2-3,TGTGCCAGCATCTTGGGCGTGTCTAGCACAGATACGCAGTATTTT,CASILGVSSTDTQYF
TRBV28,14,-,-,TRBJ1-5,TGTGCCAGCAGTTTATTACAGGGCAGTCAGCCCCAGCATTTT,CASSLLQGSQPQHF
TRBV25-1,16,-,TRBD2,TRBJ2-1,TGTGCCAGCAGTCCCATTAGCGGGAGAAGACGTAATGAGCAGTTCTTC,CASSPISGRRRNEQFF
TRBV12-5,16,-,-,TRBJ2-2,TGTGCTAGTGGCCCAAGTGGGGATGGGGGCACCGGGGAGCTGTTTTTT,CASGPSGDGGTGELFF
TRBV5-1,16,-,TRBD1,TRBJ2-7,TGCGCCAGCAGCTTGGGCCGGGACAGGACTACCTACGAGCAGTACTTC,CASSLGRDRTTYEQYF
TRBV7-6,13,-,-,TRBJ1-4,TGTGCCAGCAGCCCGGCAGGCGGTGAAAAACTGTTTTTT,CASSPAGGEKLFF
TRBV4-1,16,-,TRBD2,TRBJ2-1,TGCGCCAGCAGCCAAGACCCGGGAGCGGGATACAATGAGCAGTTCTTC,CASSQDPGAGYNEQFF
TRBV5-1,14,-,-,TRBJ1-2,TGCGCCAGCAGCTTAGTGACAAGCTACTATGGCTACACCTTC,CASSLVTSYYGYTF
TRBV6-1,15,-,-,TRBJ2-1,TGTGCCAGCAGTGAATTCTCCGGGAGTAGGGATGAGCAGTTCTTC,CASSEFSGSRDEQFF
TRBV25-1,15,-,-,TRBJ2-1,TGTGCCAGCAGTCCCTCCCGGACTAACTACAATGAGCAGTTCTTC,CASSPSRTNYNEQFF
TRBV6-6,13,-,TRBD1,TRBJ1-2,TGTGCCAGCAAAAACAGGGGGGACTATGGCTACACCTTC,CASKNRGDYGYTF
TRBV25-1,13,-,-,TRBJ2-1,TGTGCCAGCAGTGATCGGGCCTACAATGAGCAGTTCTTC,CASSDRAYNEQFF
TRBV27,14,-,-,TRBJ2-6,TGTGCCAGCAGTTTGAGCTCTGGGGCCAACGTCCTGACTTTC,CASSLSSGANVLTF
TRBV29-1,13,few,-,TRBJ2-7,TGCAGCGTTGGTGAAATTTCAGCGGGTGAGCAGTACTTC,CSVGEISAGEQYF
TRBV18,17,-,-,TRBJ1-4,TGTGCCAGCTCACCCTCAACAACGCGGCGGACTAATGAAAAACTGTTTTTT,CASSPSTTRRTNEKLFF
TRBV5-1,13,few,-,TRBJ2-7,TGCGCCAGCAGCTATACAGGGAATTACGAGCAGTACTTC,CASSYTGNYEQYF
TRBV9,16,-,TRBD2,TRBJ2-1,TGTGCCAGCAGCGAAAGAATCGGGGGGTCCTACAATGAGCAGTTCTTC,CASSERIGGSYNEQFF
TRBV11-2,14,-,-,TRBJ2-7,TGTGCCAGCAGCCGACGGACAGCCTACTACGAGCAGTACTTC,CASSRRTAYYEQYF
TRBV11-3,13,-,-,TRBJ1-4,TGTGCCAGCAGCTTAGATTACGGCAGCGAACTGTTTTTT,CASSLDYGSELFF
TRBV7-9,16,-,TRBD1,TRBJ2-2,TGTGCCAGCAGCCCCAGGACAGGCGGAGACACCGGGGAGCTGTTTTTT,CASSPRTGGDTGELFF
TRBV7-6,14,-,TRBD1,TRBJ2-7,TGTGCCAGCAGCTTAGGGGGACAGGGCTACGAGCAGTACTTC,CASSLGGQGYEQYF
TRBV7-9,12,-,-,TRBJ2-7,TGTGCCAGCAGCCCTGGTTCACACGAGCAGTACTTC,CASSPGSHEQYF